What follows are 27 T cell receptor beta chains derived from one specimen sequenced in a study of T cells in localized non-small cell lung cancer. Clones were sequenced by immunoSEQ multiplex PCR, and TCRdb holds only the in-frame ones, with some missing. The table has about 2,400 clones, about a quarter seen once. The starting material was lung tumor tissue, obtained before any cancer treatment. Receptors were obtained from a male donor aged 60 or older with stage III squamous cell lung carcinoma.

The chain couples TRBV12-5 to TRBJ2-7; D is perhaps TRBD1 or TRBD2 (6 bases each). This CDR3 region has 13 residues. Germline V gives CDR1 LGHNT, CDR2 FRNRAP. CDR3 region: CASTRRGAYEQYF. The CDR3, as DNA: TGTGCCAGCACCCGAAGGGGGGCCTACGAGCAGTACTTC.

This chain links TRBV7-5 with TRBJ2-5; TRBD1, the D gene given by the table, was not confirmed from the DNA. TRBV7-5 is deemed a pseudogene. CDR3 length: 16 residues. CDR3 bases: TGTGCCAGCAGCTTAGTAGGGAGACAGGGTAGAGAGACCCAGTACTTC. The encoded protein is CASSLVGRQGRETQYF.

This clone came up a few times. The chain uses TRBV10-3 and TRBJ1-2; possibly TRBD1 for D (6 bases). Trimming took off 3 bases at V and 4 bases at J, with 9 bases between the two ends. Germline loops: CDR1 ENHRY, CDR2 SYGVKD. The CDR3 runs to 13 residues. CDR3 nucleotides: TGTGCCATCAGTGAACCAGGGGTCTATGGCTACACCTTC. Its protein product is CAISEPGVYGYTF.

This clone was found a few times. The chain is built from TRBV9 and TRBJ1-1; TRBD1 matches 9 bases. Germline V lookup: CDR1 SGDLS, CDR2 YYNGEE. There are 14 residues in the CDR3. The V and J ends lost 3 bases and 1 base, in that order; junction bases with no gene match: 1. CDR3 sequence: CASSAQGANTEAFF. The CDR3 coding sequence is TGTGCCAGCAGCGCACAGGGGGCGAACACTGAAGCTTTCTTT.

Only a few counts were recorded for this clone. The chain has TRBV28 and TRBJ2-5; 9 nucleotides line up with TRBD2. CDR3 length: 16 amino acids. V was clipped by 7 bases and J by 3 bases; unmatched bases: 12. CDR1 MDHEN and CDR2 SYDVKM come from the germline V gene. The CDR3 region has the DNA TGTGCCAGCAAACACGCGGGAGGGGGGGCTGAAGAGACCCAGTACTTC. Its translation: CASKHAGGGAEETQYF.

This chain uses TRBV19 with TRBJ1-1, with 10 nucleotides matching TRBD1. Trimming removed 10 bases from V and 8 bases from J; junction bases left unmatched: 10. CDR1 LNHDA and CDR2 SQIVND come from the germline V gene (reference sequence). The CDR3 consists of 13 residues. This CDR3 reads CATSWDRGSEAFF. The CDR3 region has the DNA TGTGCCACCTCCTGGGACAGGGGATCGGAAGCTTTCTTT.

The V call is TRBV29-1, the J call TRBJ1-2; 8 nucleotides line up with TRBD1. Germline values: CDR1 SQVTM, CDR2 ANQGSEA. The ends lost 5 bases at V and 10 bases at J; junction bases unmatched: 9. This CDR3 is 12 amino acids long. DNA of the CDR3: TGCAGCGTTTGGGACAGGAAGATCGACTACACCTTC. Translating it yields CSVWDRKIDYTF. The full variable domain, its missing parts supplied by reference TRBV29-1 and TRBJ1-2, is SAVISQKPSRDICQRGTSLTIQCQVDSQVTMMFWYRQQPGQSLTLIATANQGSEATYESGFVIDKFPISRPNLTFSTLTVSNMSPEDSSIYLCSVWDRKIDYTFGSGTRLTVV.

This clone was recorded a few times. V is TRBV19 and J is TRBJ2-1; D is perhaps TRBD2 (5 bases). Trimming removed 2 bases from V and 7 bases from J, with 15 bases in between. The CDR3 contains 15 residues. The germline CDR1 and CDR2 sequences are LNHDA and SQIVND (reference sequence). The CDR3 reads CASSISTVGVNEQFF. The CDR3 DNA is TGTGCCAGTAGTATATCCACCGTCGGGGTTAATGAGCAGTTCTTC.

The rearrangement joins TRBV7-6 to TRBJ2-4; a weak D match, TRBD1 (6 bases). This CDR3 spans 18 amino acids. V shed 3 bases and J shed 2 bases, with 20 bases lying between them. Germline lookup yields CDR1 SGHVS and CDR2 FNYEAQ. For the CDR3, the DNA is TGTGCCAGCAGCTTGGGTTGGGAACAGGGTTTCACCAAAAACATTCAGTACTTC. Translation gives CASSLGWEQGFTKNIQYF.

This clone was counted only a few times. The CDR3 nucleotides are TGTGCCAGCAGCTTAAACTCCGGACAGATTTACGAGCAGTACTTC. It codes for CASSLNSGQIYEQYF. This chain connects TRBV11-3 to TRBJ2-7; D might be TRBD1 (6 bases). Trimming took off 2 bases at V and 4 bases at J, with 15 bases between the two ends. The germline CDR1 and CDR2 sequences are SGHNT and YENEEA. CDR3 length: 15 amino acids.

The chain combines TRBV18 with TRBJ2-1; D is unresolved. The CDR3 totals 14 residues. V gave up 2 bases and J gave up 5 bases, with 10 bases separating them. Per germline, CDR1 KGHSH and CDR2 LQKENI. The DNA of the CDR3 is TGTGCCAGCTCACCAAGTAGACTCGACAATGAGCAGTTCTTC. Its protein product is CASSPSRLDNEQFF. The whole variable domain, remainder taken from reference TRBV18 and TRBJ2-1, is NAGVMQNPRHLVRRRGQEARLRCSPMKGHSHVYWYRQLPEEGLKFMVYLQKENIIDESGMPKERFSAEFPKEGPSILRIQQVVRGDSAAYFCASSPSRLDNEQFFGPGTRLTVL.

The genes are TRBV11-3 and TRBJ1-3, with TRBD1 matching over 8 bases. V shed 4 bases and J 0 bases; nucleotides not matched to a gene: 2. This CDR3 comprises 15 residues. CDR1 is SGHNT, CDR2 YENEEA, per germline. The CDR3 sequence: CASSYGQGSGNTIYF. Here the CDR3 DNA reads TGTGCCAGCAGCTATGGACAGGGCTCTGGAAACACCATATATTTT.

This clone was seen more than once but under ten times. Germline and junction disagree at one end, which may indicate a read error. The rearrangement links TRBV9 to TRBJ2-5, with D possibly matching TRBD2 (5 bases). Germline assignment: CDR1 SGDLS and CDR2 YYNGEE. CDR3 size: 12 residues. CDR3 sequence: CASSLDGENQYF. DNA for the CDR3: TGTGCCAGCAGCTTAGATGGGGAGAACCAGTACTTC.

This clone qualifies as medium-sized. The genes are TRBV11-3 and TRBJ2-5, with 8 bases identical to TRBD1. The CDR3 runs 15 residues. V lost 5 bases to trimming and J lost 4 bases; unmatched junction nucleotides: 9. Germline V lookup: CDR1 SGHNT, CDR2 YENEEA. CDR3 in amino acids: CASSLSQGAGETQYF. The CDR3 DNA reads as TGTGCCAGCAGCCTGAGTCAGGGGGCGGGAGAGACCCAGTACTTC.

This chain links TRBV5-1 with TRBJ1-5; D may be TRBD1 (5 bases). Trimming took off 0 bases at V and 2 bases at J, with 12 bases between the two ends. Germline assignment: CDR1 SGHRS and CDR2 YFSETQ. The CDR3 consists of 16 residues. The CDR3 here is CASSLEGIGGNQPQHF. DNA of the CDR3: TGCGCCAGCAGCTTGGAAGGGATAGGGGGCAATCAGCCCCAGCATTTT.

This clone showed up just a few times. The CDR3 protein is CASSQDSAYEQYF. In DNA, the CDR3 is TGCGCCAGCAGCCAAGATTCGGCCTACGAGCAGTACTTC. This chain joins TRBV23-1 and TRBJ2-7, with D unresolved. TRBV23-1 is noted as an ORF with a role that remains uncertain. The CDR3 has 13 amino acids. V lost 6 bases to trimming and J lost 2 bases, with 11 bases between them.

This clone is termed large (0.1 to 1%). Mismatch with germline at one junction end may stem from a read error. The chain recombines TRBV6-8 with TRBJ2-7, with 9 nucleotides matching TRBD1. The CDR3 has 15 residues. The germline gives CDR1 MNHGY, CDR2 SAAAGT. The CDR3 protein is CAISAGQGIFYEQYF. The CDR3, as DNA: TGTGCCATCAGTGCCGGACAGGGGATCTTCTACGAGCAGTACTTC.

This chain links TRBV1 with TRBJ1-5; the D segment call TRBD1 is taken from the table without a DNA check. TRBV1 is assigned pseudogene status. The CDR3 contains 13 residues. The CDR3 reads CASSQDGRQPQHF. In nucleotides, the CDR3 is TGCGCCAGCAGCCAAGATGGCAGGCAGCCCCAGCATTTT.

The rearrangement uses TRBV5-1 and TRBJ2-7, with D maybe TRBD2 (5 bases). The germline V gene encodes CDR1 SGHRS and CDR2 YFSETQ. Trimming left V 0 bases short and J 0 bases short, with 13 bases between. The length of the CDR3 is 16 residues. As DNA, the CDR3 is TGCGCCAGCAGCTTGGCCGGGATAGCAGACTCCTACGAGCAGTACTTC. Protein sequence: CASSLAGIADSYEQYF.

This clone is medium-sized. V is TRBV11-3 and J is TRBJ1-1; 7 nucleotides match TRBD1. The germline V gene has CDR1 SGHNT and CDR2 YENEEA. The CDR3 totals 14 residues. J was trimmed by 4 bases and V by 5 bases; bases with no gene match: 7. CDR3 region: CASSPPRDSTEAFF. For the CDR3, the DNA is TGTGCCAGCAGCCCCCCCAGGGACAGCACTGAAGCTTTCTTT.

The J gene is TRBJ2-7, the V gene TRBV18; D perhaps matches TRBD2 (6 bases). The germline gives CDR1 KGHSH, CDR2 LQKENI. The V end was cut by 3 bases, the J end by 5 bases, with 14 bases between. CDR3 length: 14 residues. In DNA form, the CDR3 reads TGTGCCAGCTCACCGCTTGGGACTGGTCACGAGCAGTACTTC. Translation: CASSPLGTGHEQYF.

The chain combines TRBV28 with TRBJ2-5, with D unresolved. The CDR3 covers 14 residues. Deletions cut 6 bases from V and 4 bases from J, with 15 bases between. CDR1 and CDR2 from the germline V gene are MDHEN and SYDVKM. CDR3 nucleotide sequence: TGTGCCAGCAGGACCCCGAGAGCCCCAGAGACCCAGTACTTC. Amino acid sequence: CASRTPRAPETQYF.

V gene TRBV19 combines with J gene TRBJ2-2; TRBD1 aligns across 8 bases. Germline-derived CDR1 and CDR2 are LNHDA and SQIVND (reference sequence). V trimming: 5 bases; J trimming: 6 bases; junction bases outside the gene matches: 8. The CDR3 covers 15 residues. The CDR3 region is CASSPRTGRAGELFF. Here the CDR3 DNA reads TGTGCCAGTAGTCCGCGGACAGGGCGCGCCGGGGAGCTGTTTTTT.

This clone was picked up a small number of times. The J gene is TRBJ1-2, the V gene TRBV30; TRBD1 might be the D (5 bases). The V and J ends lost 0 bases and 7 bases respectively, with 15 bases between them. The CDR3 sequence is 14 residues long. In germline, CDR1 is GTSNPN, CDR2 SVGIG (reference sequence). CDR3 bases: TGTGCCTGGAGTGTATATCAGGGCTGGGGTGGCTACACCTTC. It translates to CAWSVYQGWGGYTF.

This clone was observed a handful of times. CDR3 residues: CASSQEGGHSQETQYF. The CDR3 DNA reads as TGCGCCAGCAGCCAAGAGGGGGGCCACAGTCAAGAGACCCAGTACTTC. The rearrangement uses TRBV4-1 and TRBJ2-5; possibly TRBD1 or TRBD2 for D (6 bases each). This CDR3 spans 16 amino acids. V lost 0 bases, J lost 2 bases, and 13 bases lay in between. CDR1 MGHRA and CDR2 YSYEKL come from the germline V gene.

The rearrangement joins TRBV11-3 to TRBJ1-1; the D is unclear. There are 15 residues in the CDR3. Germline V CDR1 and CDR2: SGHNT, YENEEA. Between the trimmed V and J ends, which lost 5 bases and 3 bases, there was a span of 16 bases. This CDR3 is CASSPPGGGYTEAFF. The CDR3 DNA reads as TGTGCCAGCAGCCCCCCAGGTGGCGGATACACTGAAGCTTTCTTT. Looking up the rest from reference TRBV11-3 and TRBJ1-1 gives the full variable domain: EAGVVQSPRYKIIEKKQPVAFWCNPISGHNTLYWYLQNLGQGPELLIRYENEEAVDDSQLPKDRFSAERLKGVDSTLKIQPAELGDSAVYLCASSPPGGGYTEAFFGQGTRLTVV.

This clone is medium-sized within its sample. The genes are TRBV6-8 and TRBJ2-2; 7 bases map to TRBD2. Trimming cost V 6 bases and J 0 bases; bases outside gene matches: 7. CDR1 is MNHGY, CDR2 SAAAGT, per germline. The CDR3 is 16 amino acids. CDR3 DNA sequence: TGTGCCAGCAGCAGACTAGCAAGAACGAACACCGGGGAGCTGTTTTTT. Translating it yields CASSRLARTNTGELFF.